This T cell receptor (beta chain) was identified in a study of T cells in Graves' hyperthyroidism and ophthalmopathy. CDR3 length equals 14 residues. The ends were cut back, 5 bases at V and 3 bases at J, with 13 bases in the middle. Germline CDR1 reads SEHNR; CDR2 reads FQNEAQ (reference sequence). This clonotype has a count of ten or more. Its antigen is not identified. Each diagnosis drew on symptoms, thyroxine, TRAb, thyroid ultrasound and orbital computed tomography findings. PBMCs were derived from 7.5 to 10 ml fresh peripheral blood. Authors of the study amplified TCR beta CDR3 regions from RNA transcripts. Using the HTBI primer set, a first-round RT-PCR was run on the TCR CDR3. TCRdb re-analysed the multiplex PCR reads in MiXCR, keeping a single row per CDR3 protein. Among about 100,000 distinct CDR3 sequences listed, 15% to 20% were seen once. Study conclusions and caveats: By a 13 V-J model, ophthalmopathy was set apart from stable hyperthyroidism.

Sequenced sample: blood. This receptor was taken from a woman in her forties or fifties with Graves' hyperthyroidism. This chain connects TRBV7-9 to TRBJ1-1, with a possible D match to TRBD1 (6 bases). CDR3 in DNA: TGTGCCAGCAGCCAACAGGGTGGGGACACTGAAGCTTTCTTT. Amino acids: CASSQQGGDTEAFF.